Below are 7 T cell receptor beta chains sequenced from a single sample in a study of T cells in Graves' hyperthyroidism and ophthalmopathy. RNA transcripts served as the template for amplifying TCR beta CDR3 regions. Carried out on the TCR CDR3, a first-round RT-PCR used the HTBI primer set. TCRdb re-called the multiplex PCR reads through MiXCR, storing one row per CDR3 protein. The sample carries about 740,000 distinct CDR3 sequences, 14% recorded once. Material for sequencing was blood. All receptors derive from a woman under 30 with Graves' hyperthyroidism.

This clonotype has a handful of counts. The chain is built from TRBV4-3 and TRBJ1-5; tentatively, D is TRBD1 (6 bases). CDR1 and CDR2 (germline): LGHNA, YSLEER. This CDR3 spans 15 amino acids. V gave up 0 bases and J gave up 5 bases, with 11 bases separating them. CDR3: CASSQEEGGDQPQHF. CDR3 coding DNA: TGCGCCAGCAGCCAAGAAGAGGGGGGGGATCAGCCCCAGCATTTT.

This clonotype was seen a handful of times. This chain uses TRBV6-2 or TRBV6-3 with TRBJ2-3, with TRBD2 matching 7 bases. The V gene end was trimmed by 6 bases and the J gene end by 3 bases; junction bases not matched to a gene: 9. This CDR3 spans 15 amino acids. From germline, CDR1 is MNHEY and CDR2 SVGEGT. CDR3 amino acids: CASSSEREETDTQYF. DNA for the CDR3: TGTGCCAGCAGCTCCGAACGGGAGGAGACAGATACGCAGTATTTT.

This clonotype was seen ten or more times. The genes are TRBV6-2 or TRBV6-3 and TRBJ2-5; D gene ambiguous. This CDR3 has 14 amino acids. V was trimmed by 0 bases and J by 3 bases, leaving 8 bases between them. From germline, CDR1 is MNHEY and CDR2 SVGEGT. CDR3 in DNA: TGTGCCAGCAGTTACTCTATCGGAAAAGAGACCCAGTACTTC. This codes for CASSYSIGKETQYF.

This clonotype was picked up many times. The chain employs TRBV5-1 and TRBJ2-1, with a weak D call TRBD2 (6 bases). V gave up 4 bases and J gave up 0 bases, with 11 bases separating them. The CDR3 runs to 15 residues. The germline gives CDR1 SGHRS, CDR2 YFSETQ. Written as DNA, the CDR3 is TGCGCCAGCAGCCATAGCGGCCCCTCCTACAATGAGCAGTTCTTC. Residues: CASSHSGPSYNEQFF.

There are many counts of this clonotype. The chain employs TRBV12-3 or TRBV12-4 and TRBJ2-1, with D uncertain. There are 11 residues in the CDR3. V was clipped by 6 bases and J by 7 bases, with 7 bases between them. The CDR3 spells CASSRKNEQFF. The CDR3 nucleotides are TGTGCCAGCAGCCGCAAGAATGAGCAGTTCTTC.

This clonotype was recorded a few times. V usage is TRBV18 and J usage is TRBJ2-4, with 8 nucleotides matching TRBD1. The length of the CDR3 is 18 residues. Germline CDR1 and CDR2: KGHSH and LQKENI. V dropped 2 bases and J dropped 4; count of bases not matched to a gene: 13. The CDR3 bases are TGTGCCAGCTCACCAGCGTGGGAACAGGGGGTAAAGAAAAACATTCAGTACTTC. Residues: CASSPAWEQGVKKNIQYF.

The J gene is TRBJ1-5, the V gene TRBV28; possible D gene TRBD1, 5 bases. The CDR3 totals 15 residues. The germline V gene encodes CDR1 MDHEN and CDR2 SYDVKM. Deletions cut 6 bases from V and 4 bases from J, with 16 bases between. The CDR3 spells CASSLGRRENQPQHF. CDR3 DNA sequence: TGTGCCAGCAGCCTGGGACGGAGAGAGAATCAGCCCCAGCATTTT.